Listed here are 16 T cell receptor beta chains from one sample, sequenced in a study of regulatory T cells in long-lasting Graves disease. Time point of the sample: newly diagnosed GD, antithyroid drugs for less than 3 months. There was RNA extracted from PBMCs, and the TCR library was made from it. HTBI primers from iRepertoire and Arm-PCR of CDR3 regions yielded the TCR beta libraries. TCRdb reprocessed the multiplex PCR reads with MiXCR, giving one entry per CDR3 protein. The sample consists of about 610,000 distinct CDR3 sequences, 15% to 20% of them appearing once. This sample also belongs to another study, concerning T cells in Graves' hyperthyroidism and ophthalmopathy.

The material was peripheral blood mononuclear cells (PBMCs), obtained at new diagnosis, from a patient treated with antithyroid drugs. The source of these receptors is a man younger than 30 with Graves disease.

At least ten counts were recorded for this clonotype. The rearrangement joins TRBV7-2 to TRBJ2-7; 9 nucleotides agree with TRBD2. CDR3 length: 16 residues. J gave up 5 bases and V 1 base, and 9 bases lay outside the gene matches. Germline assignment: CDR1 SGHTA and CDR2 FQGNSA. CDR3 sequence (DNA): TGTGCCAGCAGCTTAGGGAGCGCGGGAGGGTTCGACGAGCAGTACTTC. It encodes CASSLGSAGGFDEQYF.

This clonotype was seen many times. In DNA, the CDR3 is TGTGCCAGCAGCCAAGGGGCAGGGGGTGACTCGAACACTGAAGCTTTCTTT. This gives the protein CASSQGAGGDSNTEAFF. The gene calls are TRBV3-1 and TRBJ1-1; 7 positions agree with TRBD1. The V and J ends lost 1 base and 1 base, in that order; junction bases with no gene match: 9. CDR1 is LGHDT and CDR2 is YNNKEL in the germline V gene (reference sequence). This CDR3 region has 17 residues.

Many counts were recorded for this clonotype. The chain couples TRBV6-2 or TRBV6-3 to TRBJ1-1; TRBD1 is a possible D gene (5 bases). From germline, CDR1 is MNHEY and CDR2 SVGEGT. The CDR3 length is 14 residues. The V end was cut by 5 bases, the J end by 4 bases, with 14 bases between. The CDR3: CASSEGQGGTEAFF. The CDR3 coding sequence is TGTGCCAGCAGTGAAGGCCAGGGCGGCACTGAAGCTTTCTTT.

This clonotype was observed many times. J is TRBJ2-7 and V is TRBV6-6; D gene ambiguous. Trimming took 0 bases from V and 2 from J, leaving 11 bases between them. Per the germline V gene, CDR1 is MNHNY and CDR2 is SVGAGI (reference sequence). This CDR3 spans 15 amino acids. Written as DNA, the CDR3 is TGTGCCAGCAGTTACTCGGGCAGGTCACCCTACGAGCAGTACTTC. Its protein product is CASSYSGRSPYEQYF.

This clonotype has more than one count but fewer than ten. CDR3 DNA: TGTGCCAGCAGCGGTATAATCGGGGCGGGAGTGAACAATGAGCAGTTCTTC. It specifies CASSGIIGAGVNNEQFF. The chain couples TRBV7-6 to TRBJ2-1; 7 bases fit TRBD2. CDR3 length: 17 residues. Per the germline V gene, CDR1 is SGHVS and CDR2 is FNYEAQ. J lost 5 bases, V lost 5 bases, and 15 bases had no gene match.

The chain is built from TRBV5-6 and TRBJ2-1, with D possibly being TRBD1 (5 bases). The ends were cut back, 5 bases at V and 3 bases at J, with 18 bases in the middle. The length of the CDR3 is 16 residues. Germline CDR1 and CDR2: SGHDT and YYEEEE. DNA of the CDR3: TGTGCCAGCAGATTACAGGTCCTCGCCCTCTACAATGAGCAGTTCTTC. The encoded protein is CASRLQVLALYNEQFF. Looking up the rest from reference TRBV5-6 and TRBJ2-1 gives the full variable domain: DAGVTQSPTHLIKTRGQQVTLRCSPKSGHDTVSWYQQALGQGPQFIFQYYEEEERQRGNFPDRFSGHQFPNYSSELNVNALLLGDSALYLCASRLQVLALYNEQFFGPGTRLTVL.

V usage is TRBV10-2 and J usage is TRBJ1-2; TRBD1 matches 7 bases. Germline V gene sequence: CDR1 WSHSY, CDR2 SAAADI. There are 15 residues in the CDR3. J lost 2 bases, V lost 3 bases, and 6 bases had no gene match. CDR3 in amino acids: CASSESGGANYGYTF. CDR3 DNA: TGCGCCAGCAGTGAATCAGGGGGGGCAAACTATGGCTACACCTTC.

This clonotype has just a few counts. The chain employs TRBV20-1 and TRBJ2-7; TRBD2 might be the D (6 bases). Germline CDR1 is DFQATT and CDR2 is SNEGSKA (reference sequence). The CDR3 extends over 14 amino acids. The ends were cut back, 7 bases at V and 0 bases at J, with 16 bases in the middle. The CDR3 loop reads CSVTRPVSSYEQYF. The CDR3 DNA reads TGCAGTGTGACTAGGCCGGTGAGCTCCTACGAGCAGTACTTC.

This clonotype was recorded many times. The gene calls are TRBV7-9 and TRBJ2-7; TRBD2 aligns across 11 bases. Germline V gene data show CDR1 as SEHNR and CDR2 as FQNEAQ (reference sequence). After removal of 1 base from V and 1 base from J, the junction contained 12 bases not matched to a gene. The CDR3 totals 19 residues. This CDR3 reads CASSLDPASGRYQSYEQYF. In DNA form, the CDR3 reads TGTGCCAGCAGCTTAGATCCGGCTAGCGGGAGGTATCAATCCTACGAGCAGTACTTC.

The chain couples TRBV29-1 to TRBJ2-3, with D possibly matching TRBD2 (7 bases). V was pared by 4 bases and J by 5 bases, with 16 bases between. The germline V gene has CDR1 SQVTM and CDR2 ANQGSEA. The CDR3 covers 14 residues. The CDR3 bases are TGCAGCGTTGTGGGGAGGGGGGGAAGAGATACGCAGTATTTT. Protein product: CSVVGRGGRDTQYF.

The rearrangement joins TRBV27 to TRBJ2-7; TRBD1 matches at 8 bases. Germline V CDR1 and CDR2: MNHEY, SMNVEV (reference sequence). The CDR3 is 14 amino acids. V was clipped by 6 bases and J by 3 bases; unmatched bases: 7. This CDR3 is CASSPGQEFYEQYF. CDR3 bases: TGTGCCAGCAGCCCGGGACAGGAATTCTACGAGCAGTACTTC.

This clonotype came up a few times. The gene calls are TRBV9 and TRBJ1-1; possibly TRBD1 for D (6 bases). This CDR3 has 15 amino acids. Germline CDR1 and CDR2: SGDLS and YYNGEE. V was shortened by 1 base and J by 5 bases, with 15 bases between the two germline ends. CDR3 nucleotide sequence: TGTGCCAGCAGCGTATCATTACAGAGGGGGACTGAAGCTTTCTTT. Translating gives CASSVSLQRGTEAFF.

This rearrangement joins TRBV18 to TRBJ1-2; D gene uncertain. Germline loops: CDR1 KGHSH, CDR2 LQKENI. The V gene lost 6 bases and the J gene lost 8 bases, with 16 bases spanning the gap. This CDR3 has 13 amino acids. The CDR3 protein is CASSPEERGGYTF. DNA of the CDR3: TGTGCCAGCTCCCCCGAAGAGCGCGGGGGCTACACCTTC.

This clonotype was observed many times. The chain employs TRBV3-1 and TRBJ2-5; 8 bases align to TRBD1. Per the germline V gene, CDR1 is LGHDT and CDR2 is YNNKEL (reference sequence). The V gene end was trimmed by 8 bases and the J gene end by 4 bases; junction bases not matched to a gene: 6. The CDR3 runs to 13 residues. The DNA for the CDR3 is TGTGCCAGCTCACCAGGGACAGGAGAGACCCAGTACTTC. Its translation: CASSPGTGETQYF.

This clonotype showed up many times. The chain carries TRBV28 and TRBJ2-3; 7 positions agree with TRBD1. The CDR3 length is 16 residues. V was pared by 6 bases and J by 1 base, with 10 bases of the junction left unmatched. From germline, CDR1 is MDHEN and CDR2 SYDVKM. The CDR3 is CASSYKQGLGTDTQYF. DNA for the CDR3: TGTGCCAGCAGCTACAAACAGGGGCTAGGCACAGATACGCAGTATTTT. The entire variable domain, with the rest obtained from reference TRBV28 and TRBJ2-3, is as follows: DVKVTQSSRYLVKRTGEKVFLECVQDMDHENMFWYRQDPGLGLRLIYFSYDVKMKEKGDIPEGYSVSREKKERFSLILESASTNQTSMYLCASSYKQGLGTDTQYFGPGTRLTVL.

V usage is TRBV4-2 and J usage is TRBJ2-1; D might be TRBD2 (5 bases). This CDR3 has 15 amino acids. Germline CDR1 is LGHNA and CDR2 is YNFKEQ. Trimming removed 2 bases from V and 9 bases from J, with 17 bases in between. For the CDR3, the DNA is TGTGCCAGCAGCCAACCTACTAGTACCACGCGTGAGCAGTTCTTC. As protein: CASSQPTSTTREQFF.